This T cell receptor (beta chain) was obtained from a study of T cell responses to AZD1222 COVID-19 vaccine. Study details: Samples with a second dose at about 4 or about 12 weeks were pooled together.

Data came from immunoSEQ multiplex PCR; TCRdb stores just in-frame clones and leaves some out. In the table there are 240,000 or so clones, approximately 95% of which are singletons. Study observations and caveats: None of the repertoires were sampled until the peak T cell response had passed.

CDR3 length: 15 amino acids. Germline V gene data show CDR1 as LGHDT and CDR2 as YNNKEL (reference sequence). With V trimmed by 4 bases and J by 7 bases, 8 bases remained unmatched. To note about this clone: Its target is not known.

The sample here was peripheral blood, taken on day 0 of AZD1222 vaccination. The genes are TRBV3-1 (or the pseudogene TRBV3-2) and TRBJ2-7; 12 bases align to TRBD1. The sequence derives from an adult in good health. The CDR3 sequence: CASSRMGQGAQEQYF. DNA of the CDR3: TGTGCCAGCAGCCGCATGGGACAGGGGGCCCAGGAGCAGTACTTC.